The source of this T cell receptor (beta chain) is a study of sequential checkpoint blockade in melanoma (dated by TCRdb to the late 2010s). For the study in its entirety: Patients were randomized 1:1 to first-line nivolumab followed by ipilimumab (arm A) or ipilimumab followed by nivolumab (arm B). Maintenance nivolumab came after both trial sequences. Overall study results and their limits: The model for predicting response that combines TCR metrics with mutation burden needs to be validated in larger, independent patient cohorts.

The immunoSEQ Assay was used to immunosequence TCRbeta CDR3 regions from genomic DNA. Before high-throughput sequencing, the genomic DNA was amplified using bias-controlled multiplex PCR. For the original study's pipeline: To quantify the absolute abundance of each unique TCRbeta CDR3 region, the sequences were collapsed and filtered. Clonality, defined as 1 minus Pielou's evenness, was calculated using only productive rearrangements. A previously published method was used to identify clones whose frequencies were significantly greater in on-treatment samples than in baseline samples. TCRdb's version of the immuneACCESS table is confined to in-frame rearrangements and falls short of the full clone set. An unresolved V gene accounts for under half of the shortfall where checked; the remainder is of unknown origin. V, J and clone size derive from that table, while D and trimming were established from the DNA sequence. This sample is represented by 9,500 to 15,000 clones; 82% of them were singletons. About 7.5% of the sample is taken by the ten largest.

The treatment or condition label for this specimen denotes: randomized to nivolumab then ipilimumab (arm A) or the reverse (arm B). No trial patient had received prior DNA-damaging chemotherapy. On a FACS Aria II flow cytometer, live CD3+CD8+ cells that were negative for CD19 and CD56 were sorted from thawed PBMCs. Samples came from patients with melanoma in CheckMate 064, a randomized, open-label phase II trial of sequential checkpoint blockade. Leukapheresis was used to collect peripheral blood mononuclear cells, which were then purified with Ficoll-Paque and frozen in human serum with roughly 10% DMSO. Right after sorting, the blood CD3+CD8+ cells were verified to be >98% pure, and DNA extraction followed. The CDR3 contains 15 residues, cysteine and phenylalanine counted. The DNA shown is the 45-base CDR3, in frame from base 1. The germline V gene (reference sequence) sets CDR1 to MNHEY and CDR2 to SMNVEV. Trimmed from V: 6 bases; trimmed from J: 3 bases; junction bases lacking a gene match: 8.

In regard to this clone: Its antigen is unknown. No quality values exist for individual bases; no much larger clone is one base distant.

The clonotype comes from a human donor with melanoma. Recombination linked TRBV27 to TRBJ2-7; 10 of the junction bases match TRBD2. The starting material was CD8+ T cells sorted from blood (inferred from file names), obtained from a patient given nivolumab and ipilimumab in sequence. CDR3 region: CASRYWTSGDYEQYF. The DNA sequence is TGTGCCAGCAGATACTGGACTAGCGGTGACTACGAGCAGTACTTC.